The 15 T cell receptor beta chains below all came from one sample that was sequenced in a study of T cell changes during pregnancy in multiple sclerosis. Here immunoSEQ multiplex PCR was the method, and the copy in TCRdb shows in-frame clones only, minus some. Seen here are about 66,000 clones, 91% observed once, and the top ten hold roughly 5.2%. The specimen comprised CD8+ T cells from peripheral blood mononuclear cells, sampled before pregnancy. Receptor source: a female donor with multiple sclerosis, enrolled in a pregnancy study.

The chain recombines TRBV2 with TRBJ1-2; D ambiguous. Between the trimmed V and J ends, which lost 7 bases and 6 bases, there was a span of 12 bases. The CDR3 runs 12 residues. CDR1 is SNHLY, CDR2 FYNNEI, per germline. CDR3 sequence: CASNPGSHGYTF. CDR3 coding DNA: TGTGCCAGCAATCCGGGGAGCCATGGCTACACCTTC.

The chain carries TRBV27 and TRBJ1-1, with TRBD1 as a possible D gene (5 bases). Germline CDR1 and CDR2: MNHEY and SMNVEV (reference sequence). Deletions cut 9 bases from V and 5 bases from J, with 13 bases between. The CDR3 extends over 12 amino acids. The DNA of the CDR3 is TGTGCCAGTACTACGGGGGGGACTGAAGCTTTCTTT. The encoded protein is CASTTGGTEAFF.

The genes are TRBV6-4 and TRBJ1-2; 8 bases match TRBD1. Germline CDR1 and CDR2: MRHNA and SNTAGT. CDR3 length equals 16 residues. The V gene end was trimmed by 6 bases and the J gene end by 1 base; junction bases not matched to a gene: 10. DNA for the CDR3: TGTGCCAGCAGCCCAGGGGGCGACCCTCATAACTATGGCTACACCTTC. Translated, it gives CASSPGGDPHNYGYTF.

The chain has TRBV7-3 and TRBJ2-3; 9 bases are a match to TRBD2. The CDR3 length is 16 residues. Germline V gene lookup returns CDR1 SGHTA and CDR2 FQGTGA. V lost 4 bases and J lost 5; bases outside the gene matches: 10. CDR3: CASSSAGGPGGDTQYF. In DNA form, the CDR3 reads TGTGCCAGCAGCTCCGCGGGGGGGCCGGGAGGAGATACGCAGTATTTT.

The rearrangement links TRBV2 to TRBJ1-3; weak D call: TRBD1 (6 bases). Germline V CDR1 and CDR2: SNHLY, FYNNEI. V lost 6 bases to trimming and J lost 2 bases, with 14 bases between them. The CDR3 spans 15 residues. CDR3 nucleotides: TGTGCCAGCAGGGGACGAGGGGGAACTGGAAACACCATATATTTT. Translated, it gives CASRGRGGTGNTIYF. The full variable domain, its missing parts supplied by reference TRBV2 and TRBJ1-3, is EPEVTQTPSHQVTQMGQEVILRCVPISNHLYFYWYRQILGQKVEFLVSFYNNEISEKSEIFDDQFSVERPDGSNFTLKIRSTKLEDSAMYFCASRGRGGTGNTIYFGEGSWLTVV.

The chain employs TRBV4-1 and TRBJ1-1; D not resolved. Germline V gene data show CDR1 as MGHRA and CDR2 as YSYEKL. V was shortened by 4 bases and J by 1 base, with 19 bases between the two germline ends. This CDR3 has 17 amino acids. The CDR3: CASSPTSGGSENTEAFF. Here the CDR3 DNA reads TGCGCCAGCAGCCCCACGAGCGGAGGAAGTGAGAACACTGAAGCTTTCTTT.

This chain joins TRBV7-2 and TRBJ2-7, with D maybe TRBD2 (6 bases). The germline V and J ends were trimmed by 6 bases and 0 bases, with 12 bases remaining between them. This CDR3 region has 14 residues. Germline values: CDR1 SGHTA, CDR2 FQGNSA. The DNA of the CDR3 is TGTGCCAGCAGTCACGCCGGGGGCTCCTACGAGCAGTACTTC. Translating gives CASSHAGGSYEQYF.

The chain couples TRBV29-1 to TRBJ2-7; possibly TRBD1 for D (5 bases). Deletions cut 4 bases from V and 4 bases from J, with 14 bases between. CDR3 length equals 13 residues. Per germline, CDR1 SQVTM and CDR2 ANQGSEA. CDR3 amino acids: CSVGSGRDYEQYF. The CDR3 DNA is TGCAGCGTTGGTTCGGGCAGGGATTACGAGCAGTACTTC.

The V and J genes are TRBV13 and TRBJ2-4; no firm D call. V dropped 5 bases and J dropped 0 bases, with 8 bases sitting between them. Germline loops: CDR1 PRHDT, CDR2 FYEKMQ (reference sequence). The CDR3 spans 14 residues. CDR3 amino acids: CASSERLAKNIQYF. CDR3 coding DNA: TGTGCCAGCAGCGAACGGTTAGCCAAAAACATTCAGTACTTC.

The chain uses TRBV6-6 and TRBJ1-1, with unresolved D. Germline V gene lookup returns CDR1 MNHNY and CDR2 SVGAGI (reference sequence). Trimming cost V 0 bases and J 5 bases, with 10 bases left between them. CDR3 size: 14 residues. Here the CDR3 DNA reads TGTGCCAGCAGTTACTCGGCCCCGGGGACTGAAGCTTTCTTT. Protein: CASSYSAPGTEAFF.

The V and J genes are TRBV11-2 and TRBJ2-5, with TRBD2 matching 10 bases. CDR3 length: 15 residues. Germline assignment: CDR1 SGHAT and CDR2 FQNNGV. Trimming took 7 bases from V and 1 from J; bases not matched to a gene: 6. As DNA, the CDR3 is TGTGCCAGCACGAGAGCGGGGGGGATCCAAGAGACCCAGTACTTC. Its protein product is CASTRAGGIQETQYF. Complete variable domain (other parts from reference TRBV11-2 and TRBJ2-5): EAGVAQSPRYKIIEKRQSVAFWCNPISGHATLYWYQQILGQGPKLLIQFQNNGVVDDSQLPKDRFSAERLKGVDSTLKIQPAKLEDSAVYLCASTRAGGIQETQYFGPGTRLLVL.

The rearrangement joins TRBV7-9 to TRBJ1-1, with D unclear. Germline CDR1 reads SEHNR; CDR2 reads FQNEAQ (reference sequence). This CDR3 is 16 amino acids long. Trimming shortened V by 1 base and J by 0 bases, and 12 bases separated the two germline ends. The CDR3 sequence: CASSLDYGHMNTEAFF. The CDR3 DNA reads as TGTGCCAGCAGCTTAGACTATGGCCACATGAACACTGAAGCTTTCTTT.

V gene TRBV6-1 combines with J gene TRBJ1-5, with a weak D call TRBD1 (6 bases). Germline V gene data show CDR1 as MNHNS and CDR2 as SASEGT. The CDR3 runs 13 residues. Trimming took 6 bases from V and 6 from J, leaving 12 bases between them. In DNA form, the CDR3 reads TGTGCCAGCAGAGAGGGGGGGCTTCAGCCCCAGCATTTT. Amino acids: CASREGGLQPQHF.

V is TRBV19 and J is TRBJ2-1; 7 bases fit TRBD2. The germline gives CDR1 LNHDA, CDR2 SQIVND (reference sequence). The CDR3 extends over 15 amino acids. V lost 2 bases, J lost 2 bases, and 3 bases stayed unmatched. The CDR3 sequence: CASSISGETYNEQFF. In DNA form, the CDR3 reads TGTGCCAGTAGTATAAGCGGGGAGACCTACAATGAGCAGTTCTTC.

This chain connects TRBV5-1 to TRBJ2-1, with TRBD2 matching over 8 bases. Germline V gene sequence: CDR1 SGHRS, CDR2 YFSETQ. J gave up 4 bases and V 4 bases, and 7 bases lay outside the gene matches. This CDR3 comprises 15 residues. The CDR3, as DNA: TGCGCCAGCAGCCCTTCTAGCGGGTCGTACAATGAGCAGTTCTTC. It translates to CASSPSSGSYNEQFF.